This is a list of T cell receptor beta chains from one sample in a study of blood T cell repertoires in COVID-19. This table comes from immunoSEQ multiplex PCR, and its TCRdb copy is limited to in-frame clones, with some not included. There are 360,000 or so clones in the sample; 80% to 85% occur only once, and approximately 5% lies in the top ten. The sample taken for sequencing was PBMCs or T cells enriched from blood (not recorded which). The receptors here all came from a woman aged 50 to 60 who had recovered from COVID-19. The CDR3 runs from the conserved cysteine through the conserved F or W. A D gene is named only where the DNA matches it firmly. Clone size, where shown, is once, few, many, or a class for clones that have expanded.

>TRBJ2-3|-|TRBD2|TRBV10-3
TGTGCCACCAAGACTAGCGGTAGCACAGATACGCAGTATTTT
CATKTSGSTDTQYF
>TRBJ2-7|once|-|TRBV11-2
TGTGCCAGCAGCTTAGGGGAGATGAGGTCCTACGAGCAGTACTTC
CASSLGEMRSYEQYF
>TRBJ2-2|few|-|TRBV7-9
TGTGCCAGCAGCTTAGGTTCGCGGGCCACCGGGGAGCTGTTTTTT
CASSLGSRATGELFF
>TRBJ2-3|-|-|TRBV6-5
TGTGCCAGCAGTTACTCGAGGCCATACACAGATACGCAGTATTTT
CASSYSRPYTDTQYF
>TRBJ1-4|-|-|TRBV2
TGTGCCAGCAGTCTCGAGGGGGTATCAACTAATGAAAAACTGTTTTTT
CASSLEGVSTNEKLFF
>TRBJ2-1|few|TRBD2|TRBV3-1/TRBV3-2
TGTGCCAGCAGCCAATTCCCGGGACTAGCCGGTTTTCAGTTCTTC
CASSQFPGLAGFQFF
>TRBJ2-7|-|TRBD1|TRBV30
TGTGCCTGGAGTGTACCCGAGACAGGGAGATCCCCCTACGAGCAGTACTTC
CAWSVPETGRSPYEQYF
>TRBJ2-3|once|TRBD2|TRBV6-2/TRBV6-3
TGTGCCAGCAGTACTCAGAGCGGGGGGGCAACAGATACGCAGTATTTT
CASSTQSGGATDTQYF
>TRBJ1-2|-|-|TRBV18
TGTGCCAGCTCATCAGGGGTTAACTATGGCTACACCTTC
CASSSGVNYGYTF
>TRBJ2-1|-|TRBD1|TRBV19
TGTGCCAGTAGTGTCGACAGGGTCGGCAATGAGCAGTTCTTC
CASSVDRVGNEQFF
>TRBJ1-5|-|TRBD1|TRBV19
TGTGCCAGTAGTACCTGGACAGGGGTCCCTGGCAATCAGCCCCAGCATTTT
CASSTWTGVPGNQPQHF
>TRBJ2-3|-|TRBD1|TRBV19
TGTGCCAGTGGGACAGGGGGCGCCCCCACAGATACGCAGTATTTT
CASGTGGAPTDTQYF
>TRBJ1-1|-|-|TRBV11-3
TGTGCCAGCAGCTTACGGGGGTCCCTCAGCACTGAAGCTTTCTTT
CASSLRGSLSTEAFF
>TRBJ2-2|-|TRBD2|TRBV30
TGTGCCTGGAGTGTTATGCGGGGGGGCCGGGCCGGGGAGCTGTTTTTT
CAWSVMRGGRAGELFF
>TRBJ2-7|-|-|TRBV11-2
TGTGCCAGCAGCTTAGCTCCCGGGACACTCGAGCAGTACTTC
CASSLAPGTLEQYF
>TRBJ1-2|-|-|TRBV19
TGTGCCAGTGGGAACAGGAGAACTAACTATGGCTACACCTTC
CASGNRRTNYGYTF
>TRBJ2-7|-|TRBD1|TRBV27
TGTGCCAGCAGTTTATCGTACAGGGGGGTATCCTACGAGCAGTACTTC
CASSLSYRGVSYEQYF
>TRBJ1-1|-|TRBD1|TRBV5-1
TGCGCCAGCAGCACTAGCGGACAGGCGAACACTGAAGCTTTCTTT
CASSTSGQANTEAFF
>TRBJ1-2|-|-|TRBV2
TGTGCCAGCAGTGAACAGCTAGGCGGCTACACCTTC
CASSEQLGGYTF
>TRBJ1-1|-|-|TRBV7-9
TGTGCCAGCAGCTTAGAGGCGGGAAGGACTGAAGCTTTCTTT
CASSLEAGRTEAFF
>TRBJ1-2|-|TRBD1|TRBV25-1
TGTGCCAGAGAGCCGACAGGGGGCATCAGTCACTATGGCTACACCTTC
CAREPTGGISHYGYTF
>TRBJ2-5|once|TRBD1|TRBV19
TGTGCCAGTAGTTCTAGTCCGGGACAGGGGTATGTGGGAAAAGAGACCCAGTACTTC
CASSSSPGQGYVGKETQYF
>TRBJ1-3|-|TRBD1|TRBV9
TGTGCCAGCAGCTTCGGACAGGGAAGATCTGGAAACACCATATATTTT
CASSFGQGRSGNTIYF
>TRBJ2-2|-|TRBD1|TRBV5-6
TGTGCCAGCAGCCGGGACAGCAACACCGGGGAGCTGTTTTTT
CASSRDSNTGELFF
>TRBJ2-2|-|-|TRBV7-3
TGTGCCAGCAGCACGGGACTGACAAACACCGGGGAGCTGTTTTTT
CASSTGLTNTGELFF
>TRBJ2-3|-|-|TRBV5-6
TGTGCCAGCAGCGGGGAGGAAAGCACAGATACGCAGTATTTT
CASSGEESTDTQYF
>TRBJ2-3|-|-|TRBV2
TGTGCCAGCATCTACTTTTCGGTACATACGCAGTATTTT
CASIYFSVHTQYF
>TRBJ1-4|-|-|TRBV9
TGTGCCAGCAGCCTGACGGACATGAGGAGTGAAAAACTGTTTTTT
CASSLTDMRSEKLFF
>TRBJ1-1|-|TRBD1|TRBV29-1
TGCAGCGCCCGGGGACAGCTCACTGAAGCTTTCTTT
CSARGQLTEAFF
>TRBJ2-2|-|-|TRBV5-4
TGTGCCAGCAGCCCCGCGAACACCGGGGAGCTGTTTTTT
CASSPANTGELFF
>TRBJ2-3|few|-|TRBV4-2
TGTGCCAGCAGCCAAGGCACTACCCACACAGATACGCAGTATTTT
CASSQGTTHTDTQYF
>TRBJ1-1|-|-|TRBV25-1
TGTGCCAGCAGTCCCCTTGGACAGTTGAACACTGAAGCTTTCTTT
CASSPLGQLNTEAFF
>TRBJ1-1|-|-|TRBV4-3
TGCGCCAGCAGCCAAGAACATGGGCGGACAGAACAAGCTTTCTTT
CASSQEHGRTEQAFF
>TRBJ2-3|-|TRBD2|TRBV15
TGTGCCACCAGCCGATCGCCGGGACTAGCGGGAGGTGGGACAGATACGCAGTATTTT
CATSRSPGLAGGGTDTQYF
>TRBJ2-3|once|-|TRBV7-3
TGTGCCAGCAGCTTAAACCCGGGGAAGCGGGATACGCAGTATTTT
CASSLNPGKRDTQYF
>TRBJ1-2|-|TRBD1|TRBV15
TGTGCCACTCAACCGGACAGGATCTTAAACTATGGCTACACCTTC
CATQPDRILNYGYTF
>TRBJ2-2|few|TRBD2|TRBV11-3
TGTGCCAGCAGCTTTGCCGGGGGGACCCGGGGGGAGCTGTTTTTT
CASSFAGGTRGELFF
>TRBJ1-2|once|-|TRBV9
TGTGCCAGCAGCGGACCCGCAGGGATTAACTATGGCTACACCTTC
CASSGPAGINYGYTF
>TRBJ2-3|-|-|TRBV6-5
TGTGCCAGCAGTACCAGGGGCCGGACAGATACGCAGTATTTT
CASSTRGRTDTQYF
>TRBJ2-7|-|-|TRBV10-3
TGTGCCATCAGGGCGGGACCGGAAGGCTACGAGCAGTACTTC
CAIRAGPEGYEQYF
>TRBJ1-2|-|-|TRBV7-2
TGTGCCAGCAGCTTAGTAACAAACTATGGCTACACCTTC
CASSLVTNYGYTF
>TRBJ2-5|-|-|TRBV29-1
TGCAGCGTTGAAGACCCGGGGGTGGCAGAGACCCAGTACTTC
CSVEDPGVAETQYF
>TRBJ2-7|few|TRBD2|TRBV9
TGTGCCAGCAGCCCGACCTTAGCGGGTCCTCCCGGTTACTCCTACGAGCAGTACTTC
CASSPTLAGPPGYSYEQYF
>TRBJ1-5|-|TRBD1|TRBV25-1
TGTGCCAGCAGTGAAACAGGGGGGCATCAGCCCCAGCATTTT
CASSETGGHQPQHF
>TRBJ1-4|-|-|TRBV15
TGTGCCACCAGCAGAGATCGGCAGGGGGAAAAACTGTTTTTT
CATSRDRQGEKLFF
>TRBJ1-4|-|-|TRBV9
TGTGCCAGCAGCGTAGCTCCTTTGGGGCCCAGCACTGAAAAACTGTTTTTT
CASSVAPLGPSTEKLFF
>TRBJ1-4|once|-|TRBV5-5
TGTGCCAGCAGCATCGGACAACTAACTAATGAAAAACTGTTTTTT
CASSIGQLTNEKLFF
>TRBJ2-1|-|TRBD2|TRBV30
TGTGCCTGGAGTAAGGGCGGCGGGAGGGGGGATGAGCAGTTCTTC
CAWSKGGGRGDEQFF
>TRBJ1-1|-|-|TRBV10-3
TGTGCCATCAGTGGTACGACAGGCGAAGCTTTCTTT
CAISGTTGEAFF
>TRBJ1-4|once|TRBD1|TRBV12-3/TRBV12-4
TGTGCCAGCAGTTTAGGGACAGGCCTTGAGCTGTTTTTT
CASSLGTGLELFF